Below, 6 T cell receptor beta chains from the same sample are listed, as sequenced in a study of technical replicates of blood from a handful of donors. Assay: immunoSEQ multiplex PCR; the TCRdb copy retains only in-frame clones and omits some. The data hold about 74,000 clones, with approximately 90% observed a single time. Sequencing used T cells isolated from PBMCs. Receptors originate from a human donor in good health.

J is TRBJ1-1 and V is TRBV5-3; unclear D gene. TRBV5-3 is an ORF, with its function uncertain. CDR3 length equals 14 residues. With 0 bases removed from V and 2 bases from J, the gap between germline ends came to 8 bases. The CDR3 loop reads CARSLGLLNTEAFF. The CDR3 coding sequence is TGTGCCAGAAGCTTGGGACTCCTAAACACTGAAGCTTTCTTT.

The chain carries TRBV19 and TRBJ2-5; 9 bases align to TRBD1. CDR1 and CDR2 (germline): LNHDA, SQIVND (reference sequence). The CDR3 runs to 15 residues. J was trimmed by 4 bases and V by 6 bases; bases with no gene match: 9. The CDR3 DNA sequence: TGTGCCAGTAGCAGCCCGGGACAGGGAAGAGAGACCCAGTACTTC. Amino acid sequence: CASSSPGQGRETQYF. Drawing the rest from reference TRBV19 and TRBJ2-5, the complete variable domain is DGGITQSPKYLFRKEGQNVTLSCEQNLNHDAMYWYRQDPGQGLRLIYYSQIVNDFQKGDIAEGYSVSREKKESFPLTVTSAQKNPTAFYLCASSSPGQGRETQYFGPGTRLLVL.

The chain employs TRBV28 and TRBJ2-3; 9 bases line up with TRBD2. The length of the CDR3 is 16 residues. V was pared by 5 bases and J by 0 bases, with 6 bases of the junction left unmatched. Germline CDR1 reads MDHEN; CDR2 reads SYDVKM. CDR3: CASSPYSGRSTDTQYF. The CDR3 nucleotides are TGTGCCAGCAGTCCCTATAGCGGGAGAAGCACAGATACGCAGTATTTT.

In its sample, this clone was seen a few times. The chain links TRBV19 to TRBJ1-4; TRBD1 is a possible D gene (5 bases). CDR1 and CDR2 (germline): LNHDA, SQIVND (reference sequence). The ends were cut back, 3 bases at V and 8 bases at J, with 10 bases in the middle. The CDR3 loop spans 13 amino acids. The CDR3 loop reads CASSIGGWEKLFF. The CDR3 DNA follows: TGTGCCAGTAGTATCGGGGGTTGGGAAAAACTGTTTTTT.

The V gene is TRBV5-6, the J gene TRBJ1-2; 7 bases are a match to TRBD1. Germline V lookup: CDR1 SGHDT, CDR2 YYEEEE. Trimming at V came to 4 bases and at J to 8 bases, leaving 8 bases not matched to a gene. The CDR3 contains 13 residues. The DNA for the CDR3 is TGTGCCAGCAGCCCCACAGGGGCGGGCGGCTACACCTTC. It codes for CASSPTGAGGYTF. Together with reference TRBV5-6 and TRBJ1-2, the CDR3 gives the full variable domain: DAGVTQSPTHLIKTRGQQVTLRCSPKSGHDTVSWYQQALGQGPQFIFQYYEEEERQRGNFPDRFSGHQFPNYSSELNVNALLLGDSALYLCASSPTGAGGYTFGSGTRLTVV.

This clone was observed once. The chain couples TRBV7-3 to TRBJ2-7, with D unclear. CDR1 is SGHTA, CDR2 FQGTGA, per germline. This CDR3 is 14 amino acids long. V was cut by 2 bases and J by 3 bases, with 11 bases left in between. CDR3 sequence reads: CASSLLHGVYEQYF. The CDR3 coding sequence is TGTGCCAGCAGCTTACTTCACGGTGTCTACGAGCAGTACTTC.